The entry below gives a single T cell receptor beta chain sequence along with its context. Germline V gives CDR1 MNHEY, CDR2 SMNVEV (reference sequence). The CDR3 loop spans 16 amino acids. Trimming at V came to 5 bases and at J to 3 bases, leaving 12 bases not matched to a gene. The data were taken from a study of blood T cell repertoires in COVID-19. About the study: PBMCs, B-cell-depleted T cells, or T cells were the source of the cDNA or gDNA that made up the material.

In the authors' workflow: Amplification of reference gene primers was used by the study to estimate nucleated cell counts. Generated by immunoSEQ multiplex PCR, the TCRdb table keeps only in-frame clones and is missing some. For V, J and clone size, that table is used; D and trimming come from the DNA. The repertoire has some 40,000 clones, 75% to 90% of them found once; the top ten carry about a tenth. This chain links TRBV27 with TRBJ2-7, with TRBD2 matching 8 bases. Material: peripheral blood. The clonotype comes from a human donor in a cohort sampled during active COVID-19. The CDR3 coding sequence is TGTGCCAGCAGTCGTTATACTAGCGGACCAAGCTACGAGCAGTACTTC. This gives the protein CASSRYTSGPSYEQYF.